These 26 T cell receptor beta chains were all obtained from the same sample, sequenced in a study of blood T cell repertoires in COVID-19. Measured with immunoSEQ multiplex PCR; TCRdb has only the in-frame clones, and not every one. The sample yields a few hundred thousand clones, about 83% seen once. The sample was PBMCs or T cells enriched from blood (not recorded which). All receptors derive from a woman between 45 and 60 years old who had recovered from COVID-19.

This chain links TRBV19 with TRBJ1-1; D possibly corresponds to TRBD1 (5 bases). The CDR3 consists of 12 residues. The V end lost 8 bases, the J end lost 4 bases, and 11 bases lay between the germline ends. The germline CDR1 and CDR2 sequences are LNHDA and SQIVND (reference sequence). The CDR3 DNA is TGTGCCAGTTATCGGGGGGTCACTGAAGCTTTCTTT. Translating it yields CASYRGVTEAFF.

V usage is TRBV9 and J usage is TRBJ2-1; 10 bases map to TRBD2. Per germline, CDR1 SGDLS and CDR2 YYNGEE. After removal of 3 bases from V and 8 bases from J, the junction contained 2 bases not matched to a gene. The CDR3 spans 13 residues. The CDR3 coding sequence is TGTGCCAGCAGCGCCGGGACTAGCGATGAGCAGTTCTTC. Translation: CASSAGTSDEQFF.

The chain links TRBV19 to TRBJ2-2; D uncertain. Germline V gene lookup returns CDR1 LNHDA and CDR2 SQIVND (reference sequence). The CDR3 is 14 amino acids. Trimming left V 1 base short and J 3 bases short, with 6 bases between. CDR3 nucleotide sequence: TGTGCCAGTAGTATAGGAAGCGACACCGGGGAGCTGTTTTTT. Translating gives CASSIGSDTGELFF. Supplemented by reference TRBV19 and TRBJ2-2, the full variable domain reads DGGITQSPKYLFRKEGQNVTLSCEQNLNHDAMYWYRQDPGQGLRLIYYSQIVNDFQKGDIAEGYSVSREKKESFPLTVTSAQKNPTAFYLCASSIGSDTGELFFGEGSRLTVL.

The rearrangement links TRBV19 to TRBJ2-5; 9 bases are a match to TRBD1. J was trimmed by 5 bases and V by 4 bases; bases with no gene match: 8. CDR1 and CDR2 (germline): LNHDA, SQIVND (reference sequence). The CDR3 length is 15 residues. The CDR3 DNA reads as TGTGCCAGTAGTAGAAAACAGGGGGCGTCGGAGACCCAGTACTTC. It translates to CASSRKQGASETQYF.

The V and J genes are TRBV2 and TRBJ2-4; 9 bases align to TRBD2. Germline V CDR1 and CDR2: SNHLY, FYNNEI. The CDR3 is made up of 17 amino acids. The ends lost 2 bases at V and 8 bases at J; junction bases unmatched: 13. In nucleotides, the CDR3 is TGTGCCAGCAGTGAACGAGCGGGGGGCCTCATTTTAGACATTCAGTACTTC. It yields the protein CASSERAGGLILDIQYF.

The gene calls are TRBV27 and TRBJ2-1; 8 nucleotides agree with TRBD2. Germline loops: CDR1 MNHEY, CDR2 SMNVEV (reference sequence). This CDR3 is 14 amino acids long. V dropped 5 bases and J dropped 10; count of bases not matched to a gene: 10. The chain's CDR3 is CASSRLARAREQFF. The DNA of the CDR3 is TGTGCCAGCAGTAGACTAGCGAGAGCTAGGGAGCAGTTCTTC.

This sequence joins TRBV5-1 and TRBJ1-2; D call uncertain. Germline values: CDR1 SGHRS, CDR2 YFSETQ. The V gene lost 0 bases and the J gene lost 6 bases, with 12 bases spanning the gap. The CDR3 loop spans 14 amino acids. The CDR3, as DNA: TGCGCCAGCAGCTTGGCCGTCGCAGGCCATGGCTACACCTTC. As protein: CASSLAVAGHGYTF.

This chain connects TRBV4-2 to TRBJ1-6; the D gene is possibly TRBD1 (5 bases). The CDR3 runs 18 residues. The V end lost 0 bases, the J end lost 6 bases, and 18 bases lay between the germline ends. Germline loops: CDR1 LGHNA, CDR2 YNFKEQ. The CDR3, as DNA: TGTGCCAGCAGCCAAGATACTCCAGATGGGGCTGGTAATTCACCCCTCCACTTT. It encodes CASSQDTPDGAGNSPLHF.

With regard to this clone: One junction end does not reproduce the germline sequence, and a read error may be involved. The chain uses TRBV30 and TRBJ1-1; TRBD1 might be the D (5 bases). From germline, CDR1 is GTSNPN and CDR2 SVGIG (reference sequence). The CDR3 extends over 9 amino acids. Written as DNA, the CDR3 is TGTGCCTGGAGTCCACAGGAGACCTTT. Encoded protein: CAWSPQETF. The variable domain in full, completed from reference TRBV30 and TRBJ1-1, reads SQTIHQWPATLVQPVGSPLSLECTVEGTSNPNLYWYRQAAGRGLQLLFYSVGIGQISSEVPQNLSASRPQDRQFILSSKKLLLSDSGFYLCAWSPQETFGQGTRLTVV.

The CDR3, as DNA: TGTGCCTGGTACAGACAGGGCGGCACTGAAGCTTTCTTT. It encodes CAWYRQGGTEAFF. The V call is TRBV30, the J call TRBJ1-1; 7 bases are a match to TRBD1. The CDR3 covers 13 residues. Losses at the gene ends were 5 bases for V and 4 bases for J; bases not matched to a gene: 7. Germline V gives CDR1 GTSNPN, CDR2 SVGIG (reference sequence).

The genes are TRBV9 and TRBJ2-7; a weak D match, TRBD1 (6 bases). Deletions cut 4 bases from V and 4 bases from J, with 15 bases between. CDR1 is SGDLS and CDR2 is YYNGEE in the germline V gene. This CDR3 spans 14 amino acids. The DNA of the CDR3 is TGTGCCAGCAGCTCGACAGGAGTCGGGTACGAGCAGTACTTC. Amino acid sequence: CASSSTGVGYEQYF.

The rearrangement uses TRBV27 and TRBJ1-1; 7 bases align to TRBD1. V trimming: 6 bases; J trimming: 0 bases; junction bases outside the gene matches: 4. This CDR3 contains 14 residues. The germline V gene encodes CDR1 MNHEY and CDR2 SMNVEV (reference sequence). The CDR3 loop is CASREQGMNTEAFF. DNA for the CDR3: TGTGCCAGCAGGGAACAGGGGATGAACACTGAAGCTTTCTTT.

CDR3 amino acids: CASSFSGYGYTF. The CDR3 region has the DNA TGTGCCAGCAGTTTTTCCGGCTATGGCTACACCTTC. This chain links TRBV28 with TRBJ1-2; no clear D gene. The CDR3 has 12 amino acids. Germline CDR1 is MDHEN and CDR2 is SYDVKM. Trimming took off 3 bases at V and 4 bases at J, with 6 bases between the two ends.

This chain connects TRBV7-2 to TRBJ1-4; the match to TRBD1 covers 10 bases. The V segment lost 5 bases and the J segment 11 bases; nucleotides outside the gene matches: 8. Germline V CDR1 and CDR2: SGHTA, FQGNSA. CDR3 length: 14 amino acids. The CDR3 here is CASSRDRGQSKLFF. The CDR3 DNA is TGTGCCAGCAGCAGAGACAGGGGGCAAAGCAAACTGTTTTTT.

The V and J genes are TRBV28 and TRBJ1-5, with D tentatively TRBD1 (5 bases). V gave up 5 bases and J gave up 4 bases, with 21 bases separating them. The CDR3 is 17 residues long. In germline, CDR1 is MDHEN, CDR2 SYDVKM. The chain's CDR3 is CASSTTAGQRGNQPQHF. The CDR3 region has the DNA TGTGCCAGCAGTACAACCGCGGGGCAGCGAGGGAATCAGCCCCAGCATTTT.

J is TRBJ2-7 and V is TRBV20-1; TRBD1 aligns across 7 bases. CDR1 is DFQATT and CDR2 is SNEGSKA in the germline V gene (reference sequence). V gave up 3 bases and J gave up 4 bases; unmatched junction bases: 6. The CDR3 loop spans 13 amino acids. The chain's CDR3 is CSASGDRVYEQYF. Here the CDR3 DNA reads TGCAGTGCTAGTGGGGACAGAGTTTACGAGCAGTACTTC.

The rearrangement uses TRBV6-5 and TRBJ1-3; D perhaps matches TRBD1 (5 bases). The CDR3 consists of 14 residues. Germline CDR1 and CDR2: MNHEY and SVGAGI. Trimming removed 5 bases from V and 2 bases from J, with 10 bases in between. The CDR3 DNA is TGTGCCAGCAGTCGGGGGGAGCCTGGAAACACCATATATTTT. Translation: CASSRGEPGNTIYF.

The chain recombines TRBV4-3 with TRBJ2-1; TRBD1 is a possible D gene (6 bases). This CDR3 comprises 16 residues. V gave up 1 base and J gave up 7 bases, with 17 bases separating them. Germline V gives CDR1 LGHNA, CDR2 YSLEER. CDR3 bases: TGCGCCAGCAGCCAAGTGGGCTATGAGGGGGAGAATGAGCAGTTCTTC. Protein sequence: CASSQVGYEGENEQFF.

This chain links TRBV18 with TRBJ1-2, with TRBD1 as a possible D gene (5 bases). CDR1 is KGHSH and CDR2 is LQKENI in the germline V gene. V was cut by 0 bases and J by 4 bases, with 9 bases left in between. The CDR3 sequence is 14 residues long. In DNA, the CDR3 is TGTGCCAGCTCACCACCGGAGACAGCCTATGGCTACACCTTC. Translated: CASSPPETAYGYTF.

The chain has TRBV12-3 or TRBV12-4 and TRBJ1-5; D gene unclear. CDR3 length: 13 residues. Trimming cost V 5 bases and J 5 bases, with 10 bases left between them. CDR3 in amino acids: CASSRSRYQPQHF. CDR3 sequence (DNA): TGTGCCAGCAGTAGGTCTAGGTATCAGCCCCAGCATTTT.

CDR3 loop: CASRSAGKEISGYTF. CDR3 nucleotides: TGCGCCAGCAGGTCGGCCGGGAAGGAGATCTCTGGCTACACCTTC. V gene TRBV4-1 combines with J gene TRBJ1-2; D gene unclear. The CDR3 consists of 15 residues. Trimming took 6 bases from V and 7 from J, leaving 21 bases between them. CDR1 MGHRA and CDR2 YSYEKL come from the germline V gene.

The rearrangement links TRBV2 to TRBJ1-2; possible D gene TRBD1, 6 bases. Trimming took off 3 bases at V and 6 bases at J, with 14 bases between the two ends. This CDR3 comprises 14 residues. Germline assignment: CDR1 SNHLY and CDR2 FYNNEI. In DNA, the CDR3 is TGTGCCAGCAGTGAGGGCGGGGGGCGAGATGGCTACACCTTC. Translated, it gives CASSEGGGRDGYTF.

The CDR3 bases are TGTGCCAGTAGTATGTCCCCCGGTCGAGGGAGAGGTGAAAAACTGTTTTTT. This translates into CASSMSPGRGRGEKLFF. This chain uses TRBV19 with TRBJ1-4, with D unclear. Germline loops: CDR1 LNHDA, CDR2 SQIVND (reference sequence). V lost 3 bases to trimming and J lost 7 bases, with 21 bases between them. The CDR3 is made up of 17 amino acids.

This clone was counted ten times or more. The rearrangement joins TRBV6-1 to TRBJ1-1; 7 bases are shared with TRBD1. V shed 1 base, J shed 1 base, and the junction held 0 bases outside the gene matches. This CDR3 region has 14 residues. CDR1 and CDR2 from the germline V gene are MNHNS and SASEGT. CDR3 in DNA: TGTGCCAGCAGTGAAGGGACAGGGAACACTGAAGCTTTCTTT. Translated, it gives CASSEGTGNTEAFF.

The V and J genes are TRBV5-1 and TRBJ2-1; 15 positions agree with TRBD2. This CDR3 comprises 17 residues. Germline CDR1 is SGHRS and CDR2 is YFSETQ. V trimming: 2 bases; J trimming: 10 bases; junction bases outside the gene matches: 10. The CDR3 protein is CASSFYTGLAGGDEQFF. CDR3 bases: TGCGCCAGCAGCTTTTATACGGGACTAGCGGGGGGCGACGAGCAGTTCTTC.

This clone has only one observation. J is TRBJ2-2 and V is TRBV28; 7 positions match TRBD1. The V and J ends lost 5 bases and 4 bases, in that order; junction bases with no gene match: 1. Germline lookup yields CDR1 MDHEN and CDR2 SYDVKM. This CDR3 has 13 amino acids. The CDR3, as DNA: TGTGCCAGCAGTGACAGGGCCACCGGGGAGCTGTTTTTT. It is translated as CASSDRATGELFF.